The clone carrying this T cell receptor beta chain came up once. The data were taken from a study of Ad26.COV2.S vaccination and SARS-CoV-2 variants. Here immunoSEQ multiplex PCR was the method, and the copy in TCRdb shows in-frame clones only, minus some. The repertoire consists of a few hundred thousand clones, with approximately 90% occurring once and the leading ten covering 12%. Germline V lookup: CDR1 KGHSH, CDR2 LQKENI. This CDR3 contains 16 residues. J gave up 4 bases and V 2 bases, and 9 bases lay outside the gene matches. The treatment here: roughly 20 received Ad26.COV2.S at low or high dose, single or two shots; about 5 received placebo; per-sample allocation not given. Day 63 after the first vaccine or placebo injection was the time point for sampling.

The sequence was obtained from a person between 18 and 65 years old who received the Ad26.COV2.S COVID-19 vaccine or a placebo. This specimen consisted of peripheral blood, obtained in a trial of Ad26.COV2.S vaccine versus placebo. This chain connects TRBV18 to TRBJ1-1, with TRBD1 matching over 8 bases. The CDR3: CASSPSITGGPTEAFF. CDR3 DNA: TGTGCCAGCTCACCATCAATCACAGGGGGGCCCACTGAAGCTTTCTTT.